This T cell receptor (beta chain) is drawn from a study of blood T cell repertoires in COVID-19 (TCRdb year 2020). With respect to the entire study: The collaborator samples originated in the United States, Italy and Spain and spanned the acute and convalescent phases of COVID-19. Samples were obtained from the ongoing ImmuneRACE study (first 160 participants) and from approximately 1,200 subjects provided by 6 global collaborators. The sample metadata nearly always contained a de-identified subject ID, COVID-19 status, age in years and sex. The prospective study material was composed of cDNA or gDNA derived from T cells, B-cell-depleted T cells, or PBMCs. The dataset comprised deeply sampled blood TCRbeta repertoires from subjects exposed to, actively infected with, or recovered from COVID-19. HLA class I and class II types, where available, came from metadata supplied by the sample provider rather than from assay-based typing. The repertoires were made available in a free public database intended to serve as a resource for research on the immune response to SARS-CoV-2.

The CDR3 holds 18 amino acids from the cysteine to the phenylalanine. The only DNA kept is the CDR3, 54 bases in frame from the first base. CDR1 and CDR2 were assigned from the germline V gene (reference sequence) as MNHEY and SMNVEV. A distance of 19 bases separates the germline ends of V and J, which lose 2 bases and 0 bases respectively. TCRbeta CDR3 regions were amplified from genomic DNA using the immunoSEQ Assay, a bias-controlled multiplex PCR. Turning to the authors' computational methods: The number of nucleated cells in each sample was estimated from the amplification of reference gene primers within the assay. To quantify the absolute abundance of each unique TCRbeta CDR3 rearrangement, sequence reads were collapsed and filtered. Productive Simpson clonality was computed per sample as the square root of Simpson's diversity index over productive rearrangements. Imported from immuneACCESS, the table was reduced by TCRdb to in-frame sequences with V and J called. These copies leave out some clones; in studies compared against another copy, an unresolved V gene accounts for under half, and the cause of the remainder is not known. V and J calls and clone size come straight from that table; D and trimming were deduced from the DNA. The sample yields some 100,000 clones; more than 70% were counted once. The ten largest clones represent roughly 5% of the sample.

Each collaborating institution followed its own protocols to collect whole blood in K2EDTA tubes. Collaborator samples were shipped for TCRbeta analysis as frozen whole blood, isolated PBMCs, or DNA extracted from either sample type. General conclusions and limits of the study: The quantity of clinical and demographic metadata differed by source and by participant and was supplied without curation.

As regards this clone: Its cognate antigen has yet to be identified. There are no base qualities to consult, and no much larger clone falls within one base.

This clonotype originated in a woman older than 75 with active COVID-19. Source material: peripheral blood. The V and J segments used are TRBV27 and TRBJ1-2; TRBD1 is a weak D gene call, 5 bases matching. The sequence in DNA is TGTGCCAGCAGTTTAGGGAGGACACCGTTAGGGGCTAACTATGGCTACACCTTC. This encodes CASSLGRTPLGANYGYTF.